This TCR beta chain emerged from a study of blood T cell repertoires in COVID-19. Study background: There were acute and convalescent COVID-19 samples, and they came from the United States, Italy and Spain. From T cells, B-cell-depleted T cells, or PBMCs came the material, which was cDNA or gDNA.

Trimming took 3 bases from V and 0 from J; bases not matched to a gene: 5. Looked up from germline, CDR1 is MGHRA and CDR2 is YSYEKL. The CDR3 extends over 17 amino acids. Under the authors' procedure: Estimates of nucleated cell counts were drawn from the amplification of reference gene primers. The table came from immunoSEQ multiplex PCR; TCRdb's copy has only in-frame clones and leaves some out. V and J calls and clone size are given by that table; D and trimming were obtained from the DNA. Of 90,000 to 100,000 clones detected, about 80% appear once; the ten largest clones hold around 5.8%. The genes are TRBV4-1 and TRBJ2-1; 10 nucleotides match TRBD2. The clonotype originates from a man aged 55-75 years with acute or convalescent COVID-19. The sequencing input was peripheral blood. The CDR3 spells CASSHQIAGGSYNEQFF. The CDR3 region has the DNA TGCGCCAGCAGCCACCAAATAGCGGGGGGCTCCTACAATGAGCAGTTCTTC.